The 23 T cell receptor beta chains in this list originate from one sample, sequenced in a study of blood T cell repertoires in COVID-19. The protocol was immunoSEQ multiplex PCR, while the TCRdb copy is restricted to in-frame clones and leaves out a portion. Among about 82,000 clones listed, about 73% were seen once. Sequenced sample: peripheral blood. The receptors shown here come from a man aged 55 to 70 with COVID-19, enrolled during active disease.

There are a few counts of this clone. The chain joins TRBV2 to TRBJ1-1; D is uncertain. This CDR3 is built from 10 residues. The V end was cut by 10 bases, the J end by 7 bases, with 10 bases between. Looked up from germline, CDR1 is SNHLY and CDR2 is FYNNEI. The chain's CDR3 is CATLDGEAFF. DNA of the CDR3: TGTGCCACCCTAGACGGTGAAGCTTTCTTT. Full variable domain (missing parts from reference TRBV2 and TRBJ1-1): EPEVTQTPSHQVTQMGQEVILRCVPISNHLYFYWYRQILGQKVEFLVSFYNNEISEKSEIFDDQFSVERPDGSNFTLKIRSTKLEDSAMYFCATLDGEAFFGQGTRLTVV.

This chain connects TRBV7-9 to TRBJ2-1, with D perhaps TRBD2 (5 bases). The germline gives CDR1 SEHNR, CDR2 FQNEAQ (reference sequence). This CDR3 has 17 amino acids. The V and J ends lost 6 bases and 6 bases respectively, with 24 bases between them. The CDR3 nucleotides read TGTGCCAGCAGACGGCAAGGGCCCGGAGGATCGGGCAATGAGCAGTTCTTC. Amino acid sequence: CASRRQGPGGSGNEQFF.

The gene calls are TRBV18 and TRBJ2-1; 11 bases fit TRBD1. This CDR3 spans 15 amino acids. The V and J ends lost 3 bases and 7 bases, in that order; junction bases with no gene match: 5. Per the germline V gene, CDR1 is KGHSH and CDR2 is LQKENI. The CDR3 DNA is TGTGCCAGCTCACCGGGACAGGGGGTTGGGAATGAGCAGTTCTTC. It specifies CASSPGQGVGNEQFF.

The chain has TRBV19 and TRBJ1-6, with 7 bases aligning to TRBD1. V was clipped by 6 bases and J by 4 bases; unmatched bases: 18. This CDR3 has 19 amino acids. Germline CDR1 and CDR2: LNHDA and SQIVND (reference sequence). The CDR3 sequence is CASSTTGTVVESYNSPLHF. CDR3 DNA: TGTGCCAGTAGCACCACCGGGACAGTGGTAGAATCTTATAATTCACCCCTCCACTTT.

This clone showed up just a few times. The V and J genes are TRBV30 and TRBJ1-1; D might be TRBD1 (5 bases). The CDR3 spans 11 residues. The V gene lost 2 bases and the J gene lost 5 bases, with 6 bases spanning the gap. Germline lookup yields CDR1 GTSNPN and CDR2 SVGIG (reference sequence). CDR3 nucleotides: TGTGCCTGGAGTAAGGGGACTGAAGCTTTCTTT. This gives the protein CAWSKGTEAFF.

The J gene is TRBJ1-1, the V gene TRBV2, with D perhaps TRBD1 (5 bases). Germline V gene data show CDR1 as SNHLY and CDR2 as FYNNEI. V lost 0 bases to trimming and J lost 6 bases, with 11 bases between them. This CDR3 region has 14 residues. The CDR3 DNA is TGTGCCAGCAGTGAAGCGCAAAGGGGTCCTGAAGCTTTCTTT. Translation gives CASSEAQRGPEAFF.

V and J are TRBV5-4 and TRBJ1-4; D unresolved. This CDR3 region has 13 residues. Germline lookup yields CDR1 SGHNT and CDR2 YYREEE (reference sequence). V dropped 5 bases and J dropped 8 bases, with 13 bases sitting between them. The CDR3 sequence: CASSLLPAEKLFF. The CDR3 coding sequence is TGTGCCAGCAGTCTGTTACCTGCGGAAAAACTGTTTTTT.

This clone was observed a handful of times. The rearrangement uses TRBV19 and TRBJ2-2; maybe TRBD1 (8 bases). CDR3 length equals 15 residues. Germline CDR1 is LNHDA and CDR2 is SQIVND (reference sequence). V lost 3 bases to trimming and J lost 7 bases, with 15 bases between them. The CDR3 coding sequence is TGTGCCAGTAGTATCGGACAGGGAGGGTACGGGGAGCTGTTTTTT. Translation gives CASSIGQGGYGELFF.

The V call is TRBV11-2, the J call TRBJ2-5, with D possibly matching TRBD1 (6 bases). Germline V gene sequence: CDR1 SGHAT, CDR2 FQNNGV. This CDR3 is built from 16 residues. V was clipped by 5 bases and J by 5 bases, with 21 bases between them. CDR3 in amino acids: CASSQGNRGLRETQYF. CDR3 DNA sequence: TGTGCCAGCAGCCAGGGGAATCGGGGCCTGAGGGAGACCCAGTACTTC.

The V gene is TRBV19, the J gene TRBJ2-5; tentatively, D is TRBD2 (6 bases). V gave up 2 bases and J gave up 5 bases, with 12 bases separating them. This CDR3 is 14 amino acids long. CDR1 and CDR2 from the germline V gene are LNHDA and SQIVND (reference sequence). CDR3 DNA sequence: TGTGCCAGTAGTATAACGGGACTGGGGGAGACCCAGTACTTC. Encoded protein: CASSITGLGETQYF.

Only a few counts were recorded for this clone. The genes are TRBV14 and TRBJ1-2, with no clear D. Germline-derived CDR1 and CDR2 are SGHDN and FVKESK. This CDR3 has 14 amino acids. The V and J ends lost 4 bases and 8 bases respectively, with 17 bases between them. CDR3 in DNA: TGTGCCAGCAGCCTTGGTGGACGGGAGGTGGGCTACACCTTC. Protein: CASSLGGREVGYTF. The whole variable domain, remainder taken from reference TRBV14 and TRBJ1-2, is EAGVTQFPSHSVIEKGQTVTLRCDPISGHDNLYWYRRVMGKEIKFLLHFVKESKQDESGMPNNRFLAERTGGTYSTLKVQPAELEDSGVYFCASSLGGREVGYTFGSGTRLTVV.

The CDR3 DNA reads TGTGCCAGCAGTTACTCACTAGCGGGGGGGCCGCACGAGCAGTACTTC. It yields the protein CASSYSLAGGPHEQYF. This chain connects TRBV6-5 to TRBJ2-7, with 13 bases that match TRBD2. Trimming at V came to 0 bases and at J to 5 bases, leaving 4 bases not matched to a gene. CDR3 length: 16 residues. Germline lookup yields CDR1 MNHEY and CDR2 SVGAGI.

The V call is TRBV24-1, the J call TRBJ2-5, with 7 positions matching TRBD1. The V and J ends lost 3 bases and 3 bases, in that order; junction bases with no gene match: 6. The CDR3 totals 15 residues. Per the germline V gene, CDR1 is KGHDR and CDR2 is SFDVKD. DNA for the CDR3: TGTGCCACCAGTGATACAGGGGTAGGAAAAGAGACCCAGTACTTC. It is translated as CATSDTGVGKETQYF.

In its sample, this clone was seen once. V usage is TRBV4-1 and J usage is TRBJ2-2; 12 nucleotides match TRBD2. Germline V gene lookup returns CDR1 MGHRA and CDR2 YSYEKL. The J segment lost 6 bases and the V segment lost 1 base, leaving 6 bases of the junction unmatched. The CDR3 has 17 residues. The chain's CDR3 is CASSQGTSGVGAGELFF. CDR3 bases: TGCGCCAGCAGCCAAGGGACTAGCGGGGTGGGCGCCGGGGAGCTGTTTTTT.

The CDR3 nucleotides read TGTGCCAGCAGCCCCAGGGTGCACGAGCAGTACTTC. The encoded protein is CASSPRVHEQYF. The genes are TRBV2 and TRBJ2-7; TRBD1 is a possible D gene (5 bases). The CDR3 runs to 12 residues. Trimming left V 6 bases short and J 5 bases short, with 11 bases between. Per germline, CDR1 SNHLY and CDR2 FYNNEI.

V and J are TRBV3-1 (or the pseudogene TRBV3-2) and TRBJ1-1; D is uncertain. Trimming removed 1 base from V and 6 bases from J, with 9 bases in between. Germline V gives CDR1 LGHDT, CDR2 YNNKEL (reference sequence). The CDR3 totals 13 residues. Written as DNA, the CDR3 is TGTGCCAGCAGCCAAGGGGTGCTAGCTGAAGCTTTCTTT. Translated, it gives CASSQGVLAEAFF.

This clone was counted a single time. The J gene is TRBJ2-7, the V gene TRBV30; 13 nucleotides agree with TRBD2. Trimming at V came to 4 bases and at J to 2 bases, leaving 8 bases not matched to a gene. This CDR3 region has 16 residues. Per the germline V gene, CDR1 is GTSNPN and CDR2 is SVGIG (reference sequence). CDR3 region: CAWNHRLAGGTYEQYF. The CDR3 DNA is TGTGCCTGGAACCATAGACTAGCGGGAGGTACCTACGAGCAGTACTTC.

The V call is TRBV7-9, the J call TRBJ2-1; tentatively, D is TRBD2 (7 bases). The V gene's germline CDR1 is SEHNR and CDR2 FQNEAQ (reference sequence). CDR3 size: 15 residues. V was clipped by 1 base and J by 7 bases, with 14 bases between them. DNA of the CDR3: TGTGCCAGCAGCTTAGATGCGGGGGCGCGGAATGAGCAGTTCTTC. Translation gives CASSLDAGARNEQFF. Based on the CDR3 plus reference TRBV7-9 and TRBJ2-1, the full variable domain is DTGVSQNPRHKITKRGQNVTFRCDPISEHNRLYWYRQTLGQGPEFLTYFQNEAQLEKSRLLSDRFSAERPKGSFSTLEIQRTEQGDSAMYLCASSLDAGARNEQFFGPGTRLTVL.

This clone is a singleton in its sample. The chain joins TRBV2 to TRBJ2-7; maybe TRBD2 (6 bases). This CDR3 region has 13 residues. The V gene lost 8 bases and the J gene lost 2 bases, with 13 bases spanning the gap. Germline lookup yields CDR1 SNHLY and CDR2 FYNNEI. CDR3 residues: CASRAGIAYEQYF. The CDR3 DNA reads as TGTGCCAGCCGAGCGGGCATCGCCTACGAGCAGTACTTC.

The chain is built from TRBV5-8 and TRBJ1-5, with TRBD1 matching 8 bases. The CDR3 spans 16 residues. Germline CDR1 and CDR2: SGHTS and YDEGEE. The J segment lost 0 bases and the V segment lost 2 bases, leaving 4 bases of the junction unmatched. In DNA form, the CDR3 reads TGTGCCAGCAGCTTTGGACAGGGCGATAGCAATCAGCCCCAGCATTTT. Protein product: CASSFGQGDSNQPQHF.

The chain has TRBV4-1 and TRBJ2-7; 15 nucleotides align to TRBD2. This CDR3 contains 14 residues. In germline, CDR1 is MGHRA, CDR2 YSYEKL. Germline trimming cut 0 bases from V and 13 bases from J; bases unmatched to any gene: 4. The CDR3 coding sequence is TGCGCCAGCAGCCAAGAGGGGACTAGCGGGAGGATCTACTTC. Translation gives CASSQEGTSGRIYF.

The V call is TRBV13, the J call TRBJ2-7; TRBD1 agrees at 7 bases. The germline V gene encodes CDR1 PRHDT and CDR2 FYEKMQ (reference sequence). The CDR3 is made up of 13 amino acids. The ends lost 5 bases at V and 2 bases at J; junction bases unmatched: 3. In DNA form, the CDR3 reads TGTGCCAGCAGCAGGACAGGAACCTACGAGCAGTACTTC. Translated: CASSRTGTYEQYF.

This clone has only a few counts. The CDR3 DNA reads TGTGCCAGCTCACCTGGGACAGGGGGGACTGGAAACACCATATATTTT. Amino acids: CASSPGTGGTGNTIYF. This chain connects TRBV18 to TRBJ1-3; 11 nucleotides align to TRBD1. The CDR3 extends over 16 amino acids. Germline-derived CDR1 and CDR2 are KGHSH and LQKENI. The V and J ends lost 3 bases and 2 bases, in that order; junction bases with no gene match: 3.